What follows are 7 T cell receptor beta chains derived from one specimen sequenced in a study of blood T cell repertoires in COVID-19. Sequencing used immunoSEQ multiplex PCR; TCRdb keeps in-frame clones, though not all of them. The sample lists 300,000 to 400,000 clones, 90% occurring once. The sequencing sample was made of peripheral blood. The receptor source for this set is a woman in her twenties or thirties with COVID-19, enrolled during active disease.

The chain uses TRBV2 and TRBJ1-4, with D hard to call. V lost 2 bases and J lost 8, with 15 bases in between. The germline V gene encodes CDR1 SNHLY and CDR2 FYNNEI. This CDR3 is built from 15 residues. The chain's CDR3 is CASSERLAASEKLFF. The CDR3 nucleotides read TGTGCCAGCAGTGAAAGGTTGGCCGCTAGCGAAAAACTGTTTTTT.

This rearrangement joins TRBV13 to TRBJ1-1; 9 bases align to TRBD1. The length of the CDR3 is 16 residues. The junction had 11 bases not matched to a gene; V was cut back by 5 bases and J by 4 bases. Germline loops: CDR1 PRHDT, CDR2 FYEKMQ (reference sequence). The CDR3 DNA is TGTGCCAGCAGCAAGGACAGGGGTGGTGGTGGCACTGAAGCTTTCTTT. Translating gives CASSKDRGGGGTEAFF. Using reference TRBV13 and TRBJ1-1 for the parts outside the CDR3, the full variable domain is AAGVIQSPRHLIKEKRETATLKCYPIPRHDTVYWYQQGPGQDPQFLISFYEKMQSDKGSIPDRFSAQQFSDYHSELNMSSLELGDSALYFCASSKDRGGGGTEAFFGQGTRLTVV.

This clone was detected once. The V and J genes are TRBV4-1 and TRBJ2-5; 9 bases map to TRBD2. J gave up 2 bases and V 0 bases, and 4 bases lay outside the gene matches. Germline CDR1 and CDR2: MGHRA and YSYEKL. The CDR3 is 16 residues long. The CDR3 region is CASSQDRTSGQETQYF. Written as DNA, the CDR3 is TGCGCCAGCAGCCAAGATCGAACTAGCGGGCAAGAGACCCAGTACTTC.

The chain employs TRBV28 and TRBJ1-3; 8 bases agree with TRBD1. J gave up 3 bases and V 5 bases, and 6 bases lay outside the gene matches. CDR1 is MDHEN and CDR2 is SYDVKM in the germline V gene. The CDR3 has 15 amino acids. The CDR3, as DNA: TGTGCCAGCAGTCAGTGGACAGGGAATGGAAACACCATATATTTT. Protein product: CASSQWTGNGNTIYF.

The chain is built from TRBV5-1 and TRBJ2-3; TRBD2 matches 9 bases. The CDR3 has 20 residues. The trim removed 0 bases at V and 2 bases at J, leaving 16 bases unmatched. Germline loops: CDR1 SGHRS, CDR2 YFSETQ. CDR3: CASSLVLAGSQQMSTDTQYF. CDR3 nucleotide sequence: TGCGCCAGCAGCTTGGTCCTAGCGGGAAGTCAACAGATGTCCACAGATACGCAGTATTTT.

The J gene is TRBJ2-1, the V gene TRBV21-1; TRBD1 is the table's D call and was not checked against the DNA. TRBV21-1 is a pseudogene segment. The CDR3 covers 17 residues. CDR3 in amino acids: CASANYLPETGGNEQFF. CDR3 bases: TGTGCCAGCGCTAATTACCTCCCCGAAACAGGGGGCAATGAGCAGTTCTTC.

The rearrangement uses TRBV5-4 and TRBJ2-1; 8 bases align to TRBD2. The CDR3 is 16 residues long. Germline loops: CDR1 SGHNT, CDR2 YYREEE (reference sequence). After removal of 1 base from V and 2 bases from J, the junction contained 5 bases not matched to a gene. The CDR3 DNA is TGTGCCAGCAGCTTGTTGGTAGCGGGGCCCTACAATGAGCAGTTCTTC. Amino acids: CASSLLVAGPYNEQFF.